The entry below gives a single T cell receptor (beta chain) sequence along with its context. The record originates from a study of blood T cell repertoires in COVID-19. Study background: The United States, Italy and Spain were the sources of the acute and convalescent COVID-19 samples. PBMCs, B-cell-depleted T cells, or T cells were the source of the cDNA or gDNA that made up the material.

Seattle-derived patients entered the study during active infection and were followed longitudinally. Original data processing: From reference gene primer amplification, estimates of nucleated cell counts were derived. Profiled with immunoSEQ multiplex PCR; TCRdb holds only in-frame clones, not every one. Clonal size and the V and J genes are those of that table, whereas D and trimming came from the DNA. The table records 300,000 to 400,000 clones, 87% of them present only once. The junction had 3 bases not matched to a gene; V was cut back by 1 base and J by 6 bases. Per the germline V gene, CDR1 is GTSNPN and CDR2 is SVGIG (reference sequence). The CDR3 sequence is 13 residues long.

This TCR was sampled from a woman aged 45-59 years with COVID-19, enrolled during active disease. V is TRBV30 and J is TRBJ2-7, with 10 bases that match TRBD1. Material for sequencing was peripheral blood. The chain's CDR3 is CAWSETGGGEQYF. CDR3 DNA sequence: TGTGCCTGGAGTGAGACAGGGGGCGGCGAGCAGTACTTC.